The 15 T cell receptor beta chains presented below share a single source sample, sequenced in a study of identical twins. TCRdb reprocessed the 5' RACE reads with MiXCR, giving one entry per CDR3 protein. The table has 1.5 million or so distinct CDR3 sequences, about 30% seen once. The sequenced sample consisted of cord blood. The receptors derive from a newborn girl in good health.

J is TRBJ1-2 and V is TRBV9; the D is unclear. Germline V CDR1 and CDR2: SGDLS, YYNGEE. The CDR3 has 15 amino acids. The V gene lost 4 bases and the J gene lost 4 bases, with 17 bases spanning the gap. The CDR3 spells CASSSQTPPSYGYTF. In DNA form, the CDR3 reads TGTGCCAGCAGCTCTCAAACTCCCCCGAGCTATGGCTACACCTTC.

This chain connects TRBV11-2 to TRBJ2-3; D possibly matches TRBD1 or TRBD2 (6 bases each). Trimming took off 5 bases at V and 2 bases at J, with 29 bases between the two ends. CDR1 and CDR2 from the germline V gene are SGHAT and FQNNGV. The CDR3 has 20 amino acids. The DNA of the CDR3 is TGTGCCAGCAGCCTTACCCTACCGTTGGGGGGCCCACGTCCCACAGATACGCAGTATTTT. Its translation is CASSLTLPLGGPRPTDTQYF.

The chain combines TRBV4-2 with TRBJ2-7, with D possibly being TRBD2 (5 bases). CDR3 length: 15 residues. The germline V gene encodes CDR1 LGHNA and CDR2 YNFKEQ. Trimming removed 8 bases from V and 2 bases from J, with 19 bases in between. In nucleotides, the CDR3 is TGTGCCAGCTCTCGTGAGGAGCGGAGTCCCTACGAGCAGTACTTC. Translating gives CASSREERSPYEQYF.

The chain uses TRBV27 and TRBJ1-2, with TRBD1 as a possible D gene (5 bases). Germline loops: CDR1 MNHEY, CDR2 SMNVEV (reference sequence). Trimming stripped 3 bases from V and 3 bases from J, with 17 bases between. The CDR3 has 16 residues. CDR3 DNA sequence: TGTGCCAGCAGTTTCCTGGGGTCTCGGGGGGACTATGGCTACACCTTC. Its protein product is CASSFLGSRGDYGYTF.

The chain is built from TRBV29-1 and TRBJ1-1; D remains ambiguous. The length of the CDR3 is 14 residues. V was cut by 3 bases and J by 5 bases, with 16 bases left in between. In germline, CDR1 is SQVTM, CDR2 ANQGSEA. This chain's CDR3 is CSVDFEGIGTEAFF. The CDR3 DNA follows: TGCAGCGTTGACTTCGAGGGTATAGGGACTGAAGCTTTCTTT.

The chain has TRBV20-1 and TRBJ2-7; TRBD1 matches at 7 bases. V was clipped by 4 bases and J by 3 bases; unmatched bases: 6. This CDR3 has 13 residues. From germline, CDR1 is DFQATT and CDR2 SNEGSKA (reference sequence). DNA of the CDR3: TGCAGTGCTACTCCCGGGACAGACTACGAGCAGTACTTC. The encoded protein is CSATPGTDYEQYF.

The chain joins TRBV2 to TRBJ1-6, with D uncertain. V lost 6 bases to trimming and J lost 0 bases, with 9 bases between them. Germline-derived CDR1 and CDR2 are SNHLY and FYNNEI. This CDR3 has 15 amino acids. DNA of the CDR3: TGTGCCAGCAGACCGCGCAGCTCCTATAATTCACCCCTCCACTTT. Its translation is CASRPRSSYNSPLHF.

The sample holds a few counts of this clonotype. The chain couples TRBV10-2 to TRBJ2-3; 8 positions agree with TRBD1. Germline-derived CDR1 and CDR2 are WSHSY and SAAADI. The CDR3 runs 15 residues. The V gene end was trimmed by 6 bases and the J gene end by 5 bases; junction bases not matched to a gene: 10. The CDR3 coding sequence is TGCGCCAGCAGCCCCGGGGACAGGTTTGAAGATACGCAGTATTTT. Residues: CASSPGDRFEDTQYF.

This clonotype was recorded once. The rearrangement joins TRBV15 to TRBJ1-2; D call uncertain. The CDR3 runs 15 residues. The germline CDR1 and CDR2 sequences are LNHNV and YYDKDF (reference sequence). Trimming removed 0 bases at V and 8 bases at J, with 16 bases between. CDR3 in amino acids: CATSRDLQPYAGYTF. CDR3 DNA: TGTGCCACCAGCAGAGATCTGCAACCGTATGCGGGCTACACCTTC.

For the CDR3, the DNA is TGTGCCAGCAGCCGGAACCTGGGACGGGGGAACACTGAAGCTTTCTTT. The encoded protein is CASSRNLGRGNTEAFF. The chain links TRBV28 to TRBJ1-1, with a possible D match to TRBD1 (5 bases). Germline V lookup: CDR1 MDHEN, CDR2 SYDVKM. The V end lost 6 bases, the J end lost 1 base, and 18 bases lay between the germline ends. The length of the CDR3 is 16 residues.

The rearrangement uses TRBV12-3 or TRBV12-4 and TRBJ1-3; 8 bases line up with TRBD1. V was pared by 6 bases and J by 2 bases, with 6 bases of the junction left unmatched. This CDR3 comprises 15 residues. CDR3 sequence: CASRGTGGPGNTIYF. DNA of the CDR3: TGTGCCAGCAGGGGGACAGGAGGACCTGGAAACACCATATATTTT.

The CDR3 protein is CASSELGGGTEAFF. As DNA, the CDR3 is TGTGCCAGCAGTGAACTGGGGGGCGGCACTGAAGCTTTCTTT. The chain links TRBV6-1 to TRBJ1-1, with D maybe TRBD1 (6 bases). The germline V and J ends were trimmed by 2 bases and 4 bases, with 11 bases remaining between them. The CDR3 covers 14 residues. The germline V gene encodes CDR1 MNHNS and CDR2 SASEGT.

This sequence joins TRBV7-9 and TRBJ1-4; D uncertain. CDR1 is SEHNR, CDR2 FQNEAQ, per germline (reference sequence). The CDR3 is 16 amino acids. Trimming removed 5 bases from V and 7 bases from J, with 20 bases in between. In DNA, the CDR3 is TGTGCCAGCAGCCAATCATGCGGGGTTTCGGGTGAAAAACTGTTTTTT. This sequence encodes CASSQSCGVSGEKLFF.

This clonotype was counted many times. V and J are TRBV20-1 and TRBJ2-3; 7 positions agree with TRBD2. Germline V gene data show CDR1 as DFQATT and CDR2 as SNEGSKA (reference sequence). The CDR3 is made up of 14 amino acids. V dropped 6 bases and J dropped 3; count of bases not matched to a gene: 9. CDR3 nucleotide sequence: TGCAGTGCACTTAAGCGGGGTCTGACAGATACGCAGTATTTT. Translating gives CSALKRGLTDTQYF.

This clonotype was observed a handful of times. J is TRBJ2-1 and V is TRBV19; weak D call: TRBD2 (6 bases). The CDR3 loop spans 13 amino acids. The V gene's germline CDR1 is LNHDA and CDR2 SQIVND (reference sequence). V lost 6 bases and J 5 bases, leaving 11 bases between the germline ends. For the CDR3, the DNA is TGTGCCAGTAGCACGCGGGGAAACAATGAGCAGTTCTTC. It is translated as CASSTRGNNEQFF.